This T cell receptor beta chain was captured by sequencing in a study of Ad26.COV2.S vaccination and SARS-CoV-2 variants. Across the study: Administration of Ad26.COV2.S was intramuscular, either once or twice 56 days apart. Study results and limitations: Vaccinees displayed broader spike-specific TCR repertoires than placebo recipients. Post-vaccination spike-specific CD8+ and CD4+ T cell responses reportedly had substantial breadth.

V gave up 6 bases and J gave up 4 bases, with 13 bases separating them. The V gene's germline CDR1 is SNHLY and CDR2 FYNNEI. The length of the CDR3 is 14 residues. Method: immunoSEQ multiplex PCR; TCRdb's copy keeps in-frame clones and lacks some. The sample consists of 300,000 to 400,000 clones, 90% of them appearing once. Treatment here: about 20 received Ad26.COV2.S at low or high dose, single or two shots; about 5 received placebo; per-sample allocation not given. The investigators took samples on day 63 after the first vaccine or placebo injection. An Ad26 vector that expressed Wuhan-strain SARS-CoV-2 spike constituted the vaccine. Regarding this clone: Its specificity is not known.

This specimen consisted of peripheral blood, obtained in a trial of Ad26.COV2.S vaccine versus placebo. This TCR was recovered from a person aged 18-60 years who received the Ad26.COV2.S COVID-19 vaccine or a placebo. The chain carries TRBV2 and TRBJ1-5; the D gene is possibly TRBD1 (6 bases). CDR3 sequence (DNA): TGTGCCAGCAGGGGCTGGGGGGCGAATCAGCCCCAGCATTTT. This translates into CASRGWGANQPQHF.